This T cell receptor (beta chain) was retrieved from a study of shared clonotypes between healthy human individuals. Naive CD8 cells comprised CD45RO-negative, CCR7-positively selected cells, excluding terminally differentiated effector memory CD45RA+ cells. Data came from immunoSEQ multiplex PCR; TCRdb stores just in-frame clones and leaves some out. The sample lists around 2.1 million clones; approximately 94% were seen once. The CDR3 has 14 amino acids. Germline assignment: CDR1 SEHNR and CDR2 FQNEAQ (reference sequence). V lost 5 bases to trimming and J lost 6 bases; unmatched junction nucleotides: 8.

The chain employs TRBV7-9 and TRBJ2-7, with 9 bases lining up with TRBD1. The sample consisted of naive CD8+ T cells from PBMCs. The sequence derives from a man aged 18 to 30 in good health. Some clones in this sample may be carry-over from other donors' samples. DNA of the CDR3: TGTGCCAGCAGCCCGTCCACAGGGGGCGTCGAGCAGTACTTC. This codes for CASSPSTGGVEQYF.